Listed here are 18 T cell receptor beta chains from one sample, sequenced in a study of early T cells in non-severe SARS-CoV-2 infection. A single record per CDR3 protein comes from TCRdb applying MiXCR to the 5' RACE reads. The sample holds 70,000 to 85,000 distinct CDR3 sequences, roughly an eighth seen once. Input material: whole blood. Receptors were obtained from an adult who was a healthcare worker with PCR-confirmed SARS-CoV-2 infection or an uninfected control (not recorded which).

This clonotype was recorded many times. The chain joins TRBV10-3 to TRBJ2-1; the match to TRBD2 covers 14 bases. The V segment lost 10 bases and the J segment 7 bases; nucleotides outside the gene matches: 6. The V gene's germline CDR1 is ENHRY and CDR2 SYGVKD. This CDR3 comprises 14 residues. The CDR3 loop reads CANSGLAGANEQFF. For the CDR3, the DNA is TGTGCCAATTCGGGACTAGCGGGGGCGAATGAGCAGTTCTTC.

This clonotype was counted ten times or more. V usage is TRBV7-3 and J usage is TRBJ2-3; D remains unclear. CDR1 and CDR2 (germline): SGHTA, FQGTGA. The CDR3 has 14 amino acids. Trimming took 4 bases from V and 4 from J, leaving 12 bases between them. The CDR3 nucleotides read TGTGCCAGCAGCTCCCTCGGCCCATCAGATACGCAGTATTTT. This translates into CASSSLGPSDTQYF.

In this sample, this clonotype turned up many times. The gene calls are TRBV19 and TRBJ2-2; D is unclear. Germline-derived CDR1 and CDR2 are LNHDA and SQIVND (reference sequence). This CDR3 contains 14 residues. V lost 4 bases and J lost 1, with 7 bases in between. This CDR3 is CASSSRMNTGELFF. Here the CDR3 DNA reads TGTGCCAGTAGTAGCCGAATGAACACCGGGGAGCTGTTTTTT.

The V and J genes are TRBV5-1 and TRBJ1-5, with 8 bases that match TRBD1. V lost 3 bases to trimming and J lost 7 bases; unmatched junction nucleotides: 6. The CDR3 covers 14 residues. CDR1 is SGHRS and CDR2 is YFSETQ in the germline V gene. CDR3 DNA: TGCGCCAGCAGCTCTGACAGGGGAAGCCAGCCCCAGCATTTT. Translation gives CASSSDRGSQPQHF.

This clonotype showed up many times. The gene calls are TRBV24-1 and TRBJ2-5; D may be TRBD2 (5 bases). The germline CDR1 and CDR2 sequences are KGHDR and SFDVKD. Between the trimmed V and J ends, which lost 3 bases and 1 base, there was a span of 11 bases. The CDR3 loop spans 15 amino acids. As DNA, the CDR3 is TGTGCCACCAGTGATCCCTCTAGCTCCCAAGAGACCCAGTACTTC. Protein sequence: CATSDPSSSQETQYF.

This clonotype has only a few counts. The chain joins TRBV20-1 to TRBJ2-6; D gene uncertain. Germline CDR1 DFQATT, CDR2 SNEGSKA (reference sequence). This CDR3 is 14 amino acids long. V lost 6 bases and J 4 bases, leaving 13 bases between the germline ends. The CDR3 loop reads CSAPLGSGANVLTF. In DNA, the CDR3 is TGCAGTGCCCCGTTAGGATCCGGGGCCAACGTCCTGACTTTC.

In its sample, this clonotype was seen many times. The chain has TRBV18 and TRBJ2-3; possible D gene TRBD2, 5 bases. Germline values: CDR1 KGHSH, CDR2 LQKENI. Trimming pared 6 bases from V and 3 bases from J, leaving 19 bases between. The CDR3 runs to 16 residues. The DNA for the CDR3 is TGTGCCAGCTCTCCCGCGGTGACGGGGATTACAGATACGCAGTATTTT. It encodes CASSPAVTGITDTQYF.

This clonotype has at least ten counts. CDR3: CASSWDSNTGELFF. CDR3 DNA: TGTGCCAGCAGCTGGGACAGCAACACCGGGGAGCTGTTTTTT. The chain is built from TRBV7-9 and TRBJ2-2, with 7 bases fitting TRBD1. This CDR3 region has 14 residues. The germline V gene encodes CDR1 SEHNR and CDR2 FQNEAQ (reference sequence). The V gene end was trimmed by 4 bases and the J gene end by 2 bases; junction bases not matched to a gene: 1.

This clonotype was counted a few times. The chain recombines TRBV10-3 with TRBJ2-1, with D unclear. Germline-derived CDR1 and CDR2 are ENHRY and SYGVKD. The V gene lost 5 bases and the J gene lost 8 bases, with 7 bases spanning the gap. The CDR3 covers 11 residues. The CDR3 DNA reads TGTGCCATCAGTTCAACCGATGAGCAGTTCTTC. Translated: CAISSTDEQFF.

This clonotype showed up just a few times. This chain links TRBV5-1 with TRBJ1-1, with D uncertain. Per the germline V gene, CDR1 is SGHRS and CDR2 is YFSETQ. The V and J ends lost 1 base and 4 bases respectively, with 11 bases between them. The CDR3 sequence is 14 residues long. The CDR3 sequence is CASSLKAAGTEAFF. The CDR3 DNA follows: TGCGCCAGCAGCTTGAAGGCGGCTGGCACTGAAGCTTTCTTT.

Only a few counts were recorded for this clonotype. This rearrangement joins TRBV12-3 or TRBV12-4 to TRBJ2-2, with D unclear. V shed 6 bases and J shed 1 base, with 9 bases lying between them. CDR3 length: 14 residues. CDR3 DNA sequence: TGTGCCAGCAGCCCTGGGAAGAACACCGGGGAGCTGTTTTTT. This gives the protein CASSPGKNTGELFF.

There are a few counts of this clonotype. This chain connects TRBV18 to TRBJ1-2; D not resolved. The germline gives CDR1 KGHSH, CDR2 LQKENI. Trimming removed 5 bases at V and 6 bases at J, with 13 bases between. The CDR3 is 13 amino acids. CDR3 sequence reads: CASSFQESHGYTF. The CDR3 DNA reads TGTGCCAGCTCATTCCAGGAGAGTCATGGCTACACCTTC.

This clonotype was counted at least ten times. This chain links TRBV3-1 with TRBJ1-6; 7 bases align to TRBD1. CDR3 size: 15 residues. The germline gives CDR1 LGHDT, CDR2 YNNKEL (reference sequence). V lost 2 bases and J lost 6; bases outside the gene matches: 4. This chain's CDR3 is CASSQLTGVNSPLHF. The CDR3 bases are TGTGCCAGCAGCCAACTTACAGGGGTTAATTCACCCCTCCACTTT.

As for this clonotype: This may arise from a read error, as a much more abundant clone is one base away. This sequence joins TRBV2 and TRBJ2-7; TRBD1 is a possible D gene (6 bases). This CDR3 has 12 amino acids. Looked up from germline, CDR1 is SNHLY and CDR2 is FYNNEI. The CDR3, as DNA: TGTGCCAACAGTCCGGGACAAATCGAGCAGTACTTC. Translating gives CANSPGQIEQYF.

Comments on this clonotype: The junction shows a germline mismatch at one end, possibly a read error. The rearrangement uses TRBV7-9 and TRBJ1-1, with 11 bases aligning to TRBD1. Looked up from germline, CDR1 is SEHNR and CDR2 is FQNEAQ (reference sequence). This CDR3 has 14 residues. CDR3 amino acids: CASSSRTGGTEVFF. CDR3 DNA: TGTGCCAGCAGCTCCCGGACAGGGGGCACTGAAGTTTTCTTT.

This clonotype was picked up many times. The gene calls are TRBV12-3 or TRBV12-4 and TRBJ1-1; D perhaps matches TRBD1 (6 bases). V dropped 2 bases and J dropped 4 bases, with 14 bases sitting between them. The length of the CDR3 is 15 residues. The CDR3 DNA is TGTGCCAGCAGTTTACTTACAGGGTTGGGCACTGAAGCTTTCTTT. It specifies CASSLLTGLGTEAFF.

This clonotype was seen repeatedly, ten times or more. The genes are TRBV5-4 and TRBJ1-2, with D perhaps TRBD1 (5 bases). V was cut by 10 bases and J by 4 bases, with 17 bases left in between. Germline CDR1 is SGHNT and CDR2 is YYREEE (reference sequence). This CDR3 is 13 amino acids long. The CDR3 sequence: CASSEVGGYGYTF. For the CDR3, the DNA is TGTGCCTCCTCGGAAGTGGGGGGCTATGGCTACACCTTC.

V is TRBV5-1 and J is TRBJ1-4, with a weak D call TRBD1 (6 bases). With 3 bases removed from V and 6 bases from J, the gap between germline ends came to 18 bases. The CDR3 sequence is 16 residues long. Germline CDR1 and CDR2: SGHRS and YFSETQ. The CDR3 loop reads CASSWGPSGGDEKLFF. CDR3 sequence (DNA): TGCGCCAGCAGCTGGGGGCCGTCCGGGGGAGATGAAAAACTGTTTTTT. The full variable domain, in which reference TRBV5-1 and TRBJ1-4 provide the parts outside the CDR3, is KAGVTQTPRYLIKTRGQQVTLSCSPISGHRSVSWYQQTPGQGLQFLFEYFSETQRNKGNFPGRFSGRQFSNSRSEMNVSTLELGDSALYLCASSWGPSGGDEKLFFGSGTQLSVL.